This record concerns one T cell receptor beta chain sequence. What it binds is not known. CDR3 length: 13 residues. The J segment lost 8 bases and the V segment lost 6 bases, leaving 6 bases of the junction unmatched. Per the germline V gene, CDR1 is LNHDA and CDR2 is SQIVND (reference sequence). This sample is part of a study of shared clonotypes between healthy human individuals. Study in general: CD4 naive cells filled three plates per donor, CD4 memory three, CD8 naive two and CD8 memory one.

Regarding the study as a whole: Clonotype sharing among donors likely depends on sequencing depth.

Sequencing was performed with immunoSEQ multiplex PCR; in TCRdb, only in-frame clones are kept and a portion is missing. This table holds approximately 740,000 clones, roughly 70% found once. This TCR derives from a young woman in good health. Input material: memory CD4+ T cells sorted from blood. The subset was: CD45RA-negative fraction. J is TRBJ1-4 and V is TRBV19, with 7 bases matching TRBD1. CDR3 protein: CASSVDREEKLFF. The CDR3, as DNA: TGTGCCAGTAGCGTCGACAGGGAGGAAAAACTGTTTTTT.